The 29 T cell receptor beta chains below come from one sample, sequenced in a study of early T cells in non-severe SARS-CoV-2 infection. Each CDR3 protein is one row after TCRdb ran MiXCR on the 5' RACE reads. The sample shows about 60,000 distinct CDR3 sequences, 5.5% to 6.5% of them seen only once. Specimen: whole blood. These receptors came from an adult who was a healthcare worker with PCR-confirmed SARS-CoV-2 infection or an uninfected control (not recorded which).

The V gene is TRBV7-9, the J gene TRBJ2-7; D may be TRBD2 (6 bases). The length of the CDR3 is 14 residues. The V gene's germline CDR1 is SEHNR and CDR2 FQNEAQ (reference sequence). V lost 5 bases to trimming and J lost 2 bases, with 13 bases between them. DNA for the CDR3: TGTGCCAGCAGCGTGGGAGGACCAGCCTACGAGCAGTACTTC. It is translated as CASSVGGPAYEQYF.

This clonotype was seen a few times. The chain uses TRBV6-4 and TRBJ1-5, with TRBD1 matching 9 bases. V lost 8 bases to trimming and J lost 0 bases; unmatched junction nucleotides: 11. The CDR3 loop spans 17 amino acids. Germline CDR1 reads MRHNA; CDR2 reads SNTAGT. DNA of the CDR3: TGTGCCAGCGGACTTGACAGGGGGGATAATAGCAATCAGCCCCAGCATTTT. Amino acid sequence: CASGLDRGDNSNQPQHF.

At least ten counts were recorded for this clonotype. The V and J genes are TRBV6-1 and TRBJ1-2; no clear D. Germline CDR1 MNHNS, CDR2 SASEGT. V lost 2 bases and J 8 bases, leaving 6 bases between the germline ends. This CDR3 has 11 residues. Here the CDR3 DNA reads TGTGCCAGCAGTGAAAGTATAGGCTACACCTTC. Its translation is CASSESIGYTF.

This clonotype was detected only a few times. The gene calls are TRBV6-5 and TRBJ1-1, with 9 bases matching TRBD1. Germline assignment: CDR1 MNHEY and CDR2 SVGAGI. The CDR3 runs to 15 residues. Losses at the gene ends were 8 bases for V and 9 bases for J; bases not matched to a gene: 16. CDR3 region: CASWPGTGKGAKAFF. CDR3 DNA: TGTGCCAGCTGGCCCGGGACAGGGAAGGGGGCGAAAGCTTTCTTT.

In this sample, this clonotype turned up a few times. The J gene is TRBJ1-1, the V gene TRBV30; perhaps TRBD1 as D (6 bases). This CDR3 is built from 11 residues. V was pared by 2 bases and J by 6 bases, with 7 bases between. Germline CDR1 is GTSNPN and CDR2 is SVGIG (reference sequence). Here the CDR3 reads CAWSRGAEAFF. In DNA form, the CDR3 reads TGTGCCTGGAGTAGGGGGGCTGAAGCTTTCTTT.

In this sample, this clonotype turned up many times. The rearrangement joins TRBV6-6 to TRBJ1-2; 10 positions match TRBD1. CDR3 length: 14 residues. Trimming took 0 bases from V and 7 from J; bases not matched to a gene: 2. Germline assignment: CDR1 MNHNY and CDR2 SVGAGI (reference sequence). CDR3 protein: CASSYSGTGVGYTF. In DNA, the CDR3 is TGTGCCAGCAGTTACTCCGGGACAGGGGTTGGCTACACCTTC.

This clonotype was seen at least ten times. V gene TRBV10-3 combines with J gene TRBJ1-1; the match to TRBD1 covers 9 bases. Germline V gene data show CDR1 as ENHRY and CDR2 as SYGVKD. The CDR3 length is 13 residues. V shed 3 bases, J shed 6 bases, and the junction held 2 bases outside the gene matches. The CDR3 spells CAISERTGAEAFF. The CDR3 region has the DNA TGTGCCATCAGTGAACGGACAGGGGCTGAAGCTTTCTTT.

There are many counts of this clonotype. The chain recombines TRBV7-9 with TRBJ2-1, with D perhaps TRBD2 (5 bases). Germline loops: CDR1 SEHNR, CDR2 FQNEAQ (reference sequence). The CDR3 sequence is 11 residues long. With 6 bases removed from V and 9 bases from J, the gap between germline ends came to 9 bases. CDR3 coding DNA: TGTGCCAGCAGTCTCCGGGGTGAGCAGTTCTTC. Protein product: CASSLRGEQFF.

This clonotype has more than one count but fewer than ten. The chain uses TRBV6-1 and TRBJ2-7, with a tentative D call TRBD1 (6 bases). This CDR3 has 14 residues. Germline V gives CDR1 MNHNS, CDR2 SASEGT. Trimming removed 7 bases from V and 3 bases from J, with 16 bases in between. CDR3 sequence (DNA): TGTGCCAGCATGGAACGGGGCAGGGGCTACGAGCAGTACTTC. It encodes CASMERGRGYEQYF.

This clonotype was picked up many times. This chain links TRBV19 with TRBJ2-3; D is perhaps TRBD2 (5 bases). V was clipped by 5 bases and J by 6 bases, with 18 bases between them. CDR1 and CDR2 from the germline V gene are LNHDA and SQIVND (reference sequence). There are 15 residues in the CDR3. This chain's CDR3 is CASSSLGLAEDTQYF. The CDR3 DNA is TGTGCCAGTAGTTCACTAGGGCTCGCTGAGGATACGCAGTATTTT.

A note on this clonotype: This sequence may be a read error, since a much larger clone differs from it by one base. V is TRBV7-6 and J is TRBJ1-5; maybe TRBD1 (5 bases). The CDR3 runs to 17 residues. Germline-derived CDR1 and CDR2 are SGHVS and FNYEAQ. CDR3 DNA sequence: TGTGTCAGCAGCTTAGGCCGGTGGAGGGGACCTAATCAGCCCCAGCATTTT. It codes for CVSSLGRWRGPNQPQHF.

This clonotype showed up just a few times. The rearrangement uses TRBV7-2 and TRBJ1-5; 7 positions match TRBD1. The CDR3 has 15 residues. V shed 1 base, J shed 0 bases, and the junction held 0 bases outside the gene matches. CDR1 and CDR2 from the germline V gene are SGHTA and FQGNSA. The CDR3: CASSLEGASNQPQHF. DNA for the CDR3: TGTGCCAGCAGCTTAGAGGGGGCTAGCAATCAGCCCCAGCATTTT.

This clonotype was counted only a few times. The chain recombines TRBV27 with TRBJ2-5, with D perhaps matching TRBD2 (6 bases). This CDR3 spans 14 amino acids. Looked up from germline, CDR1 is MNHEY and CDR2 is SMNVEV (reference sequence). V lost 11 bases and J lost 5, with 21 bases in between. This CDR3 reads CALPRGGARETQYF. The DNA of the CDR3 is TGTGCCCTTCCTCGAGGAGGGGCGAGGGAGACCCAGTACTTC.

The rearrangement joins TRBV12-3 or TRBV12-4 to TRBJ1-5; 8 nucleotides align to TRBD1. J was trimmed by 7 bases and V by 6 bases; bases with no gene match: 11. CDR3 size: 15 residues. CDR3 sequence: CASSQDRAGRQPQHF. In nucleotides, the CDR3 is TGTGCCAGCAGCCAGGACAGGGCGGGACGGCAGCCCCAGCATTTT.

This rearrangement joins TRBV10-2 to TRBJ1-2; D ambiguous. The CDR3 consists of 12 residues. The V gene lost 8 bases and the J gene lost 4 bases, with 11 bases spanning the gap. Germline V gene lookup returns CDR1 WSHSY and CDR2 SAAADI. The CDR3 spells CASQRDSYGYTF. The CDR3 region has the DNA TGCGCCAGCCAGCGAGATTCCTATGGCTACACCTTC.

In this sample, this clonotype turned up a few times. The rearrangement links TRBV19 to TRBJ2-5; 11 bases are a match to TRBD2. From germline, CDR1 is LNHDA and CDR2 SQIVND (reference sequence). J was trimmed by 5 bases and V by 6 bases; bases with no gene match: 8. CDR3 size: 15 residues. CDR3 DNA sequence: TGTGCCAGTAGCCCACCGGGACTAGCGGTTGAGACCCAGTACTTC. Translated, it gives CASSPPGLAVETQYF.

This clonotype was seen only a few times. CDR3 sequence: CASSLNGPNTEAFF. The CDR3 DNA sequence: TGTGCCAGCAGCTTAAACGGACCAAACACTGAAGCTTTCTTT. The rearrangement links TRBV7-2 to TRBJ1-1; D is unclear. V was cut by 2 bases and J by 2 bases, with 9 bases left in between. Germline V gives CDR1 SGHTA, CDR2 FQGNSA. The CDR3 is 14 amino acids.

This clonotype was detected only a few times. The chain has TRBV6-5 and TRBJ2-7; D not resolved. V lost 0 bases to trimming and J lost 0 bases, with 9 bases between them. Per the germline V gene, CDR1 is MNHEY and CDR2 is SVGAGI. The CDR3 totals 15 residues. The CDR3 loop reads CASSYSYGNSYEQYF. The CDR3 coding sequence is TGTGCCAGCAGTTACTCCTACGGAAACTCCTACGAGCAGTACTTC.

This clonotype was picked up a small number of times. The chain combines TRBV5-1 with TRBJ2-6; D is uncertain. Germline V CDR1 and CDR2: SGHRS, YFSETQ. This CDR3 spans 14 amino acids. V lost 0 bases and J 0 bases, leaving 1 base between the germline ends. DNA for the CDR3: TGCGCCAGCAGCTTGGCCTCTGGGGCCAACGTCCTGACTTTC. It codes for CASSLASGANVLTF.

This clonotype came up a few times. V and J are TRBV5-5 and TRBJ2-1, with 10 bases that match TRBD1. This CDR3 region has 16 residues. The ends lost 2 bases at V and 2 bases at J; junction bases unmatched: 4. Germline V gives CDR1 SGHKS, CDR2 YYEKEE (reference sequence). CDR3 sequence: CASSFAGTGAYNEQFF. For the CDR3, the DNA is TGTGCCAGCAGCTTCGCCGGGACAGGGGCCTACAATGAGCAGTTCTTC.

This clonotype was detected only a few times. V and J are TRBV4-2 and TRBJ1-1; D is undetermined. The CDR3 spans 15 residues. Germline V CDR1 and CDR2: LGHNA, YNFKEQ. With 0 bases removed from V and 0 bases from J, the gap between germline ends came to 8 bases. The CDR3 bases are TGTGCCAGCAGCCAAGATGGGGTAATGAACACTGAAGCTTTCTTT. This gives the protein CASSQDGVMNTEAFF.

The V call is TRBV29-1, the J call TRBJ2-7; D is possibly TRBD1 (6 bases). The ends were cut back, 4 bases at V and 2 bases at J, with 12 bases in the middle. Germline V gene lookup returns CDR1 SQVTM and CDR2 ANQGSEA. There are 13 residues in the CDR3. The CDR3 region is CSVARDTPYEQYF. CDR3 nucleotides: TGCAGCGTTGCCCGGGACACCCCCTACGAGCAGTACTTC.

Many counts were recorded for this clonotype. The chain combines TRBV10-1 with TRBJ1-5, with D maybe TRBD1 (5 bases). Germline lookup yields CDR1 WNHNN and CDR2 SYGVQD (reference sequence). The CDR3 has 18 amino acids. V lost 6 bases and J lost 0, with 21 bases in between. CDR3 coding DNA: TGCGCCAGCAGCCACCAGCGGGACGGACCTTATAGCAATCAGCCCCAGCATTTT. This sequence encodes CASSHQRDGPYSNQPQHF.

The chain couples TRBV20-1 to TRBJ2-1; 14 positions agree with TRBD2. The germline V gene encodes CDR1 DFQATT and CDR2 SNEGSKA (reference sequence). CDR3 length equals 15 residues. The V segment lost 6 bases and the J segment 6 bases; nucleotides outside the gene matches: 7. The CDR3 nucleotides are TGCAGTGCAACCACCGGGACTAGCGGGAGCAATGAGCAGTTCTTC. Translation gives CSATTGTSGSNEQFF.

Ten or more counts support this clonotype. The CDR3 DNA sequence: TGTGCCAGCAGCTTACAGGGGAACACCGGGGAGCTGTTTTTT. Amino acid sequence: CASSLQGNTGELFF. The chain combines TRBV7-8 with TRBJ2-2, with D maybe TRBD1 (5 bases). Germline assignment: CDR1 SGHVS and CDR2 FQNEAQ. Trimming left V 2 bases short and J 1 base short, with 5 bases between. This CDR3 spans 14 amino acids. Combining the CDR3 with reference TRBV7-8 and TRBJ2-2 gives the whole variable domain GAGVSQSPRYKVAKRGQDVALRCDPISGHVSLFWYQQALGQGPEFLTYFQNEAQLDKSGLPSDRFFAERPEGSVSTLKIQRTQQEDSAVYLCASSLQGNTGELFFGEGSRLTVL.

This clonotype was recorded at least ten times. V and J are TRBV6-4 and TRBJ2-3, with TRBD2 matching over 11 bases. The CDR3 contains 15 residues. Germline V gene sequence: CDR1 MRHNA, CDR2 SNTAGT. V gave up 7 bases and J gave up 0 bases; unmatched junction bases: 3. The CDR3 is CASKASGGSTDTQYF. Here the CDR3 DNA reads TGTGCCAGCAAGGCTAGCGGGGGGAGCACAGATACGCAGTATTTT.

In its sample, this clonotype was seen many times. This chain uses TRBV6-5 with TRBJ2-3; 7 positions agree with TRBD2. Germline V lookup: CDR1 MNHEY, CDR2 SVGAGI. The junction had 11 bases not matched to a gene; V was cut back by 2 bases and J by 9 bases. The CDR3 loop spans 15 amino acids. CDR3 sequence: CASSYGAGRSGTQYF. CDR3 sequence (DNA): TGTGCCAGCAGTTACGGAGCGGGGCGGTCGGGGACGCAGTATTTT.

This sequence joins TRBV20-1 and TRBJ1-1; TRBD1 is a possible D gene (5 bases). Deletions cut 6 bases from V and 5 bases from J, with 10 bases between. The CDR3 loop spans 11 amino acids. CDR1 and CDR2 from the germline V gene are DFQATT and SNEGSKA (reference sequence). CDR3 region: CSAPRGTEAFF. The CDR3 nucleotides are TGCAGTGCCCCAAGGGGAACTGAAGCTTTCTTT.

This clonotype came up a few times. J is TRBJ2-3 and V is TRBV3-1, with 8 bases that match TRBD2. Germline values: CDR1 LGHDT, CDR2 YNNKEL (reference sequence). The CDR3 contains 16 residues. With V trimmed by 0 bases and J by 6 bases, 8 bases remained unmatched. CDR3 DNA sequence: TGTGCCAGCAGCCAAGATTCGGCCGGGGGGGCCGATACGCAGTATTTT. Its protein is CASSQDSAGGADTQYF.